What follows is one T cell receptor beta chain and its context. The antigen is undetermined. These data originate in a study of cytomegalovirus exposure and HLA in healthy donors. Study background: As released early, the data held about 85 million unique TCRs from HLA-typed donors. Findings of the study overall: Listed as cytomegalovirus-associated were approximately 160 TCR beta chains. As a later analysis showed, a missense DCLRE1C variant was linked to trimming of TCR beta V- and J-genes. Only CMV serostatus was available as immune exposure information.

Deletions cut 6 bases from V and 0 bases from J, with 13 bases between. Germline V gene data show CDR1 as SGHDT and CDR2 as YYEEEE. This CDR3 spans 14 amino acids. The PCR was carried out with 60 Vbeta primers and 13 Jbeta primers. Generated by immunoSEQ multiplex PCR, the TCRdb table keeps only in-frame clones and is missing some. The sample shows about 160,000 clones, around 85% of them seen only once. This sequence originates from a man between 45 and 60 years old in good health and CMV-seropositive. The specimen was PBMCs. This chain uses TRBV5-6 with TRBJ2-7; D perhaps matches TRBD2 (6 bases). CDR3 DNA: TGTGCCAGCACCCATTGGGAGGTCTCCTACGAGCAGTACTTC. This codes for CASTHWEVSYEQYF. Full variable domain (rest looked up from reference TRBV5-6 and TRBJ2-7): DAGVTQSPTHLIKTRGQQVTLRCSPKSGHDTVSWYQQALGQGPQFIFQYYEEEERQRGNFPDRFSGHQFPNYSSELNVNALLLGDSALYLCASTHWEVSYEQYFGPGTRLTVT.